This is a list of T cell receptor beta chains from one sample in a study of OX40 agonist ivuxolimab in advanced cancers. The method was immunoSEQ multiplex PCR; TCRdb's version includes in-frame clones alone and lacks a portion of them. The sample records roughly 30,000 clones, 90% being singletons. Sequenced material: CD4+ or CD8+ T cells sorted from blood, taken in a trial of the OX40 agonist ivuxolimab. These receptors originate from an adult with an advanced solid tumor such as melanoma, head and neck, liver or kidney cancer. CDR3s include the opening cysteine and the closing phenylalanine or tryptophan. D genes are given only for firm matches. Where a row states a size, it is once, few, many or the class of an expanded clone; other rows omit it.

v_gene	d_gene	j_gene	abundance	CDR3aa	CDR3nt
TRBV4-2	TRBD1	TRBJ1-2	NA	CASSQPDRGSYTF	TGTGCCAGCAGCCAACCCGACAGGGGGAGCTACACCTTC
TRBV28	NA	TRBJ2-7	NA	CATASGSSYEQYF	TGTGCCACTGCTTCGGGCAGTAGCTACGAGCAGTACTTC
TRBV9	TRBD1	TRBJ1-5	once	CASSVDGQGSQPQHF	TGTGCCAGCAGCGTAGACGGACAGGGAAGCCAGCCCCAGCATTTT
TRBV5-1	NA	TRBJ2-7	NA	CASSLVFGIEQYF	TGCGCCAGCAGCTTGGTTTTCGGTATCGAGCAGTACTTC
TRBV11-2	NA	TRBJ1-4	NA	CASSPTGTHNEKLFF	TGTGCCAGCAGCCCTACCGGGACACATAATGAAAAACTGTTTTTT
TRBV5-4	TRBD1	TRBJ2-1	once	CASSLKVWTGLYNEQFF	TGTGCCAGCAGCTTGAAGGTATGGACAGGGTTGTACAATGAGCAGTTCTTC
TRBV28	TRBD2	TRBJ2-7	NA	CASSGREEDEQYF	TGTGCCAGCTCGGGGAGGGAGGAGGACGAGCAGTACTTC
TRBV20-1	NA	TRBJ1-1	once	CSASGERAFF	TGCAGTGCTAGCGGGGAGCGAGCTTTCTTT
TRBV5-1	NA	TRBJ2-3	NA	CASSLEGAGTDTQYF	TGCGCCAGCAGCCTGGAGGGGGCGGGGACAGATACGCAGTATTTT
TRBV27	NA	TRBJ1-1	NA	CASSLEGRGTEAFF	TGTGCCAGCAGTTTAGAGGGTCGCGGCACTGAAGCTTTCTTT
TRBV19	TRBD1	TRBJ2-6	NA	CASSDRVSGANVLTF	TGTGCCAGTAGCGACAGGGTTTCTGGGGCCAACGTCCTGACTTTC
TRBV28	NA	TRBJ2-3	NA	CASSPVWWDTQYF	TGTGCCAGCAGCCCGGTTTGGTGGGATACGCAGTATTTT
TRBV5-1	TRBD1	TRBJ2-4	NA	CASSLVGTGGFGKNIQYF	TGCGCCAGCAGCTTGGTCGGGACAGGGGGCTTTGGCAAAAACATTCAGTACTTC
TRBV15	NA	TRBJ1-2	NA	CATSRDGSNYGYTF	TGTGCCACCAGCAGGGACGGGAGCAACTATGGCTACACCTTC
TRBV19	NA	TRBJ1-5	NA	CASSTDKYSNQPQHF	TGTGCCAGCAGTACGGACAAATATAGCAATCAGCCCCAGCATTTT
TRBV13	NA	TRBJ2-3	once	CASTSGFTSTDTQYF	TGTGCCAGCACCAGTGGGTTTACGAGCACAGATACGCAGTATTTT
TRBV4-2	NA	TRBJ1-2	NA	CASSPMNGSPEGYGYTF	TGTGCCAGCAGCCCTATGAATGGGAGCCCTGAGGGGTATGGCTACACCTTC
TRBV28	NA	TRBJ2-5	NA	CASTLEGVETQYF	TGTGCCAGCACTTTGGAGGGCGTAGAGACCCAGTACTTC
TRBV4-1	TRBD1	TRBJ1-5	NA	CASSQSEQGQPQHF	TGCGCCAGCAGCCAGTCTGAACAGGGGCAGCCCCAGCATTTT
TRBV6-5	TRBD1	TRBJ1-5	NA	CASSWDRTQPQHF	TGTGCCAGCAGTTGGGACAGGACGCAGCCCCAGCATTTT
TRBV19	NA	TRBJ1-2	NA	CASSMAEGFYGYTF	TGTGCCAGTAGTATGGCGGAGGGTTTTTATGGCTACACCTTC
TRBV7-9	TRBD1	TRBJ2-3	NA	CASSDRTGVYHPPDTQYF	TGTGCCAGCAGCGATCGGACAGGGGTATATCACCCACCAGATACGCAGTATTTT
TRBV11-2	NA	TRBJ2-1	NA	CASSLDTGSYNEQFF	TGTGCCAGCAGCTTAGACACGGGGTCCTACAATGAGCAGTTCTTC